This TCR beta chain was sequenced in a study of blood T cell repertoires in COVID-19. Study context: Researchers got acute and convalescent COVID-19 samples from the United States, Italy and Spain. PBMCs, B-cell-depleted T cells, or T cells provided the cDNA or gDNA that made up the material.

CDR3 length: 13 residues. V gave up 8 bases and J gave up 4 bases, with 12 bases separating them. Original analysis: Counts of nucleated cells, estimated from reference gene primer amplification, were obtained. Profiling relied on immunoSEQ multiplex PCR, and the TCRdb table lists in-frame clones only, not all of them. V and J calls and clone size follow that table, whereas D and trimming were derived from the DNA. The sample holds hundreds of thousands of clones, roughly 82% seen once. The chain uses TRBV12-3 or TRBV12-4 and TRBJ1-3, with D possibly TRBD1 on 5 matching bases. The sequence was obtained from a woman between 70 and 85 years old with acute or convalescent COVID-19. The sequenced material came from peripheral blood. The CDR3 coding sequence is TGTGCCAGCCGTGAGACAGCGGGAAACACCATATATTTT. Translation: CASRETAGNTIYF.